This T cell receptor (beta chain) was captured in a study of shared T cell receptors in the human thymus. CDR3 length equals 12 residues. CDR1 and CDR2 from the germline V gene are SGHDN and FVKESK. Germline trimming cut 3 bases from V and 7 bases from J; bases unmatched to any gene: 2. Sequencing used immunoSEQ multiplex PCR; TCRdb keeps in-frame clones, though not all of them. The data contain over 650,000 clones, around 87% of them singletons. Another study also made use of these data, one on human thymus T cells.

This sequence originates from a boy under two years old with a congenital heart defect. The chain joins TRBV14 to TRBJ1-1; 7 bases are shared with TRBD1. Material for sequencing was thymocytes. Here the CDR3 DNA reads TGTGCCAGCAGCCATGGGACAGTTGAAGCTTTCTTT. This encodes CASSHGTVEAFF.